What follows is one TCR beta chain and its context. No antigen is known for it. This sample is part of a study of OX40 agonist ivuxolimab in advanced cancers. Study information: Ivuxolimab, an antibody acting as an agonist of OX40 (CD134), was used to treat patients.

At cycle 4 day 1, cycle 7 day 1, and baseline, blood was sampled. Some clones are missing from TCRdb's copy, which holds only in-frame ones; the method was immunoSEQ multiplex PCR. Seen here are roughly 83,000 clones, roughly 84% observed once, and the top ten hold under 8%. Trimming took off 5 bases at V and 4 bases at J, with 23 bases between the two ends. CDR1 and CDR2 (germline): MNHEY, SMNVEV (reference sequence). The CDR3 contains 17 residues. Study observations and caveats: CD4+ and CD8+ blood T cells expanded clonally by week 6 at 0.1 to 3.0 mg/kg. The antigen specificity of the peripheral T cells (those that were expanded) was not determined.

This rearrangement joins TRBV27 to TRBJ1-2, with D possibly matching TRBD1 (5 bases). Sequencing used CD4+ or CD8+ T cells sorted from blood, obtained in a trial of the OX40 agonist ivuxolimab. This sequence was found in an adult with an advanced solid tumor such as melanoma, head and neck, liver or kidney cancer. The CDR3 reads CASSTRQQPQFSYGYTF. As DNA, the CDR3 is TGTGCCAGCAGTACCCGACAGCAGCCCCAATTTAGCTATGGCTACACCTTC.